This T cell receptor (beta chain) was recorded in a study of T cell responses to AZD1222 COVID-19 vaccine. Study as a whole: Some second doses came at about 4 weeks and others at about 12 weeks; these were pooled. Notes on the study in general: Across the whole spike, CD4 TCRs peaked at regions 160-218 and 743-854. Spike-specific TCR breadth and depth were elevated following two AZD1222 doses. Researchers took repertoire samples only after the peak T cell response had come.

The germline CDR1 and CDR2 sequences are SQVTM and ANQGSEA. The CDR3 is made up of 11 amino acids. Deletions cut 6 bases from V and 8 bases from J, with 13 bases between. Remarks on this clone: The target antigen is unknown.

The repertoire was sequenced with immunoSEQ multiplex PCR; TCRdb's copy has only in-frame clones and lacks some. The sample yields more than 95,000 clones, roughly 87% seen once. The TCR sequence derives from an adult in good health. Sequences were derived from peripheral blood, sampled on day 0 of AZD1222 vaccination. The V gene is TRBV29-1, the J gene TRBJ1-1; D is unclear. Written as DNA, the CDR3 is TGCAGCGTCCCGAACGGACGGGAAGCTTTCTTT. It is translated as CSVPNGREAFF.